These T cell receptor beta chains were read from a single sample in a study of T cell repertoires in cytomegalovirus infection. TCRdb ran MiXCR on the reads and lists one entry per CDR3 protein. The top ten hold 25% to 30% of the sample, which has over 150,000 distinct CDR3 sequences, around 15% seen once. The sequenced sample consisted of PBMCs. Every receptor here comes from a human donor in good health (CMV status not recorded). Some clones in this sample may be carry-over from other donors' samples. Each CDR3 is given with its conserved first and last residue. The D gene is left open where the match is weak. Not every row has a clone size; where given, it reads once, few, many or a size class.

clone size | D gene | J gene | V gene | CDR3 protein | CDR3 DNA
many | TRBD1 | TRBJ1-2 | TRBV6-1 | CASTDRGPGNGYTF | TGTGCCAGTACCGACAGGGGGCCCGGAAATGGCTACACCTTC
. | . | TRBJ2-7 | TRBV15 | CATSSIRERYSYEQYF | TGTGCCACCAGCAGTATCAGGGAGCGCTACTCCTACGAGCAGTACTTC
. | TRBD1 | TRBJ1-1 | TRBV19 | CASRLYPGQGAMNTEAFF | TGTGCCAGTAGACTATACCCGGGACAGGGGGCCATGAACACTGAAGCTTTCTTT
. | . | TRBJ2-7 | TRBV29-1 | CSGGNSYEQYF | TGCAGCGGAGGGAACTCCTACGAGCAGTACTTC
many | . | TRBJ1-4 | TRBV7-6 | CASSLASGATNEKLFF | TGTGCCAGCAGCTTAGCCTCCGGAGCAACTAATGAAAAACTGTTTTTT
few | . | TRBJ2-6 | TRBV7-3 | CASSKWDTGANVLTF | TGTGCCAGCAGCAAGTGGGACACCGGGGCCAACGTCCTGACTTTC
many | . | TRBJ1-1 | TRBV12-3/TRBV12-4 | CASSFRGGNTEAFF | TGTGCCAGCAGTTTCCGGGGGGGGAACACTGAAGCTTTCTTT
few | TRBD2 | TRBJ2-1 | TRBV6-2/TRBV6-3 | CASSYSAGGEQFF | TGTGCCAGCAGTTACTCAGCGGGGGGTGAGCAGTTCTTC
few | . | TRBJ1-3 | TRBV9 | CASSVAGRSGNTIYF | TGTGCCAGCAGCGTAGCGGGGCGCTCTGGAAACACCATATATTTT
few | . | TRBJ2-1 | TRBV6-1 | CASSFPGTPQFF | TGTGCCAGCAGTTTCCCCGGGACCCCTCAGTTCTTC
. | . | TRBJ2-1 | TRBV5-5 | CASSLGGGTPSYNEQFF | TGTGCCAGCAGCTTGGGAGGCGGGACACCTTCCTACAATGAGCAGTTCTTC
many | . | TRBJ2-3 | TRBV19 | CASSWPGTDTQYF | TGTGCCAGTAGTTGGCCAGGGACAGATACGCAGTATTTT
few | TRBD2 | TRBJ2-5 | TRBV6-2/TRBV6-3 | CASSYGGLADQETQYF | TGTGCCAGCAGTTACGGGGGACTAGCGGACCAAGAGACCCAGTACTTC
many | . | TRBJ1-3 | TRBV7-9 | CASSSSDRSSGNTIYF | TGTGCCAGCAGCTCTTCAGACAGAAGCTCTGGAAACACCATATATTTT
. | . | TRBJ1-2 | TRBV12-3/TRBV12-4 | CASSRQKYGYTF | TGTGCCAGCAGTCGACAGAAGTATGGCTACACCTTC
many | . | TRBJ2-2 | TRBV6-1 | CASNGLLTGELFF | TGTGCCAGCAATGGACTCCTTACCGGGGAGCTGTTTTTT
. | . | TRBJ2-2 | TRBV28 | CASSLGGFNTGELFF | TGTGCCAGCAGCCTAGGGGGATTCAACACCGGGGAGCTGTTTTTT
. | . | TRBJ2-3 | TRBV29-1 | CSVAPTRTLSTDTQYF | TGCAGCGTTGCTCCTACCCGGACCCTTAGCACAGATACGCAGTATTTT
few | . | TRBJ1-2 | TRBV9 | CASSAPDGTNYGYTF | TGTGCCAGCAGCGCCCCGGACGGAACAAACTATGGCTACACCTTC
many | TRBD1 | TRBJ2-5 | TRBV25-1 | CASSDSGQGAQETQYF | TGTGCCAGCAGTGACTCTGGACAGGGGGCCCAAGAGACCCAGTACTTC
few | . | TRBJ2-7 | TRBV12-3/TRBV12-4 | CASSLKGRTYEQYF | TGTGCCAGCAGTTTAAAGGGTCGAACCTACGAGCAGTACTTC
many | . | TRBJ2-2 | TRBV7-2 | CASSLRGTGELFF | TGTGCCAGCAGCTTACGGGGCACCGGGGAGCTGTTTTTT
. | . | TRBJ2-3 | TRBV29-1 | CSVGLSGTTDTQYF | TGCAGCGTTGGATTGTCGGGGACTACAGATACGCAGTATTTT
. | . | TRBJ1-3 | TRBV6-6 | CASSYSIRGSGNTIYF | TGTGCCAGCAGTTACTCGATCCGCGGCAGCGGAAACACCATATATTTT
few | . | TRBJ2-7 | TRBV29-1 | CSVEDSSSYEQYF | TGCAGCGTTGAGGACAGCAGCTCCTACGAGCAGTACTTC
. | . | TRBJ2-2 | TRBV29-1 | CSVGRANTGELFF | TGCAGCGTTGGCCGGGCGAACACCGGGGAGCTGTTTTTT
few | TRBD1 | TRBJ1-1 | TRBV29-1 | CSVNADRAISEAFF | TGCAGCGTTAATGCCGACAGGGCTATTTCCGAAGCTTTCTTT
many | TRBD2 | TRBJ2-1 | TRBV12-3/TRBV12-4 | CASSLRLAGVSSYNEQFF | TGTGCCAGCAGTTTGAGACTAGCGGGGGTGAGCTCCTACAATGAGCAGTTCTTC
many | . | TRBJ2-7 | TRBV7-9 | CASSTPGPVRGEQYF | TGTGCCAGCAGCACTCCGGGCCCCGTGAGAGGCGAGCAGTACTTC
many | . | TRBJ2-2 | TRBV11-2 | CASSFVPPVLFF | TGTGCCAGCAGCTTCGTTCCGCCTGTGCTGTTTTTT
. | TRBD1 | TRBJ1-5 | TRBV29-1 | CSPRDRGNQPQHF | TGCAGCCCCCGGGACAGGGGGAATCAGCCCCAGCATTTT
many | . | TRBJ2-1 | TRBV5-4 | CASSLGQGGFNEQFF | TGTGCCAGCAGCTTGGGCCAGGGGGGTTTCAATGAGCAGTTCTTC
few | TRBD1 | TRBJ1-3 | TRBV7-2 | CASSLDRGHISGNTIYF | TGTGCCAGCAGCTTAGACAGGGGGCACATCTCTGGAAACACCATATATTTT
many | . | TRBJ2-7 | TRBV6-2/TRBV6-3 | CASSSPTGIAFTGYEQYF | TGTGCCAGCAGTTCTCCAACAGGGATAGCTTTCACGGGCTACGAGCAGTACTTC
many | . | TRBJ2-5 | TRBV29-1 | CSVVRGLETQYF | TGCAGCGTTGTGCGTGGGTTGGAGACCCAGTACTTC